This T cell receptor (beta chain) was captured by sequencing in a study of T cells in Graves' hyperthyroidism and ophthalmopathy. J gave up 4 bases and V 4 bases, and 5 bases lay outside the gene matches. The CDR3 loop spans 14 amino acids. The germline V gene encodes CDR1 SGHRS and CDR2 YFSETQ. RNA transcripts were the template for amplifying TCR beta CDR3 regions. The primer set for the first-round RT-PCR of the TCR CDR3 was HTBI. TCRdb fed the multiplex PCR reads into MiXCR, producing one record per CDR3 protein. Of about 570,000 distinct CDR3 sequences listed, about half are singletons. Patients showing uncontrolled infection, other autoimmune disease, pregnancy or lactation were ineligible. This clonotype was detected only a few times.

This sequence joins TRBV5-1 and TRBJ2-7; 10 bases are a match to TRBD1. Specimen: peripheral blood or thyroid tissue (not recorded which). The receptor was isolated from an adult woman with Graves' disease, either hyperthyroidism or ophthalmopathy (not recorded which). CDR3 region: CASSKGQGGYEQYF. DNA of the CDR3: TGCGCCAGCAGCAAAGGACAGGGGGGATACGAGCAGTACTTC.